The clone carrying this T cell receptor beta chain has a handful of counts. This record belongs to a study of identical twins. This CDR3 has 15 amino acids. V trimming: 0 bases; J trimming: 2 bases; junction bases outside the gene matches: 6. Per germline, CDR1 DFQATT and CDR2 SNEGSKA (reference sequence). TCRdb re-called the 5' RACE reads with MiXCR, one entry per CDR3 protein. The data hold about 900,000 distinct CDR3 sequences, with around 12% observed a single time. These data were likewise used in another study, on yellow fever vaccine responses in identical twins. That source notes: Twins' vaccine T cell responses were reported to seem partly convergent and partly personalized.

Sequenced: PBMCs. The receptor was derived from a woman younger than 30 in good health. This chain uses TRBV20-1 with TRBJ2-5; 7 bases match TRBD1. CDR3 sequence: CSARDLRGQQETQYF. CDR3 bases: TGCAGTGCTAGAGACCTCAGGGGACAGCAAGAGACCCAGTACTTC.